This passage covers 6 T cell receptor beta chains from one sample sequenced in a study of T cell responses to AZD1222 COVID-19 vaccine (TCRdb year 2021). Per the publication, the time point label means: about 28 days (+/-7) after the second vaccine dose. Library construction relied on the immunoSEQ multiplex PCR assay. Sourced from immuneACCESS, this table was stored by TCRdb with only in-frame sequences that have V and J called. A share of the clones is absent; for the studies checked, an unresolved V gene accounts for under half, and the remainder has no known explanation. In this sample the table shows 250,000 to 300,000 clones, 90% to 95% of which occur a single time. The top ten constitute less than 0.65% of the sample. The sample in question was peripheral blood, obtained 28 days after the second AZD1222 dose. These receptors were obtained from an adult who received the AZD1222 COVID-19 vaccine.

The chain links TRBV2 to TRBJ2-7; D unresolved. The V end was cut by 6 bases, the J end by 4 bases, with 13 bases between. The V gene's germline CDR1 is SNHLY and CDR2 FYNNEI. This CDR3 has 13 amino acids. Here the CDR3 reads CASRADVRYEQYF. Here the CDR3 DNA reads TGTGCCAGCAGGGCGGACGTGAGATACGAGCAGTACTTC.

The rearrangement uses TRBV7-9 and TRBJ2-7, with D possibly matching TRBD2 (6 bases). This CDR3 is 14 amino acids long. Germline loops: CDR1 SEHNR, CDR2 FQNEAQ (reference sequence). The germline V and J ends were trimmed by 4 bases and 3 bases, with 13 bases remaining between them. As DNA, the CDR3 is TGTGCCAGCAGCTCACCCTCGGGGGACTACGAGCAGTACTTC. It yields the protein CASSSPSGDYEQYF.

J is TRBJ2-1 and V is TRBV15, with TRBD2 as a possible D gene (5 bases). Trimming pared 1 base from V and 4 bases from J, leaving 11 bases between. From germline, CDR1 is LNHNV and CDR2 YYDKDF (reference sequence). The CDR3 runs 15 residues. DNA for the CDR3: TGTGCCACCAGCAGAGTCGAGGGCTCTTACAATGAGCAGTTCTTC. Translating gives CATSRVEGSYNEQFF.

This clone was seen a single time. J is TRBJ1-5 and V is TRBV19; TRBD1 is a possible D gene (6 bases). V was clipped by 7 bases and J by 4 bases, with 8 bases between them. CDR3 length: 12 amino acids. The germline gives CDR1 LNHDA, CDR2 SQIVND (reference sequence). The CDR3 reads CASNTGNQPQHF. The CDR3 coding sequence is TGTGCCAGTAATACAGGGAATCAGCCCCAGCATTTT.

The chain links TRBV19 to TRBJ2-5; no clear D. Germline V gene sequence: CDR1 LNHDA, CDR2 SQIVND (reference sequence). The CDR3 runs 14 residues. V was shortened by 1 base and J by 1 base, with 7 bases between the two germline ends. In nucleotides, the CDR3 is TGTGCCAGTAGTATAGGCTTCAGCCAAGAGACCCAGTACTTC. Protein: CASSIGFSQETQYF. Combining the CDR3 with reference TRBV19 and TRBJ2-5 gives the whole variable domain DGGITQSPKYLFRKEGQNVTLSCEQNLNHDAMYWYRQDPGQGLRLIYYSQIVNDFQKGDIAEGYSVSREKKESFPLTVTSAQKNPTAFYLCASSIGFSQETQYFGPGTRLLVL.

The J gene is TRBJ1-1, the V gene TRBV7-2, with 8 bases lining up with TRBD1. The CDR3 has 13 amino acids. Germline values: CDR1 SGHTA, CDR2 FQGNSA. V was pared by 6 bases and J by 5 bases, with 5 bases of the junction left unmatched. The CDR3 loop is CASRLRQGTEAFF. CDR3 bases: TGTGCCAGCAGATTAAGACAGGGGACTGAAGCTTTCTTT.